The clone carrying this TCR beta chain has only a few counts. Compared with germline, one end of the junction differs, possibly owing to a read error. This entry is derived from a study of blood T cells in healthy people across ages. The CDR3 loop spans 12 amino acids. Germline CDR1 KGHSH, CDR2 LQKENI. The second PCR ran about 6 to 11 cycles with a sample-barcoded 5' primer and J-beta primers. TCRdb independently ran MiXCR on the 5' RACE reads; one entry per CDR3 protein. The table has hundreds of thousands of distinct CDR3 sequences, 29% seen once; the top ten hold 17%. Material for sequencing was blood. This sequence originates from a woman of 80 years or more in good health. The rearrangement joins TRBV18 to TRBJ2-3; TRBD1 matches 7 bases. The CDR3 is CAGSRQGDTQYF. CDR3 coding DNA: TGTGCCGGCTCCAGACAGGGTGATACGCAGTATTTT.